This T cell receptor (beta chain) was sequenced for a study of blood T cell repertoires in COVID-19. The CDR3 runs to 15 residues. Germline V gives CDR1 SGHNT, CDR2 YYREEE (reference sequence). V was pared by 2 bases and J by 6 bases, with 16 bases between. Profiled with immunoSEQ multiplex PCR; TCRdb holds only in-frame clones, not every one. The data hold approximately 230,000 clones, with almost 85% observed a single time. Clinical history as reported by participants underpinned cohort assignment. The chain has TRBV5-4 and TRBJ2-3, with a weak D call TRBD2 (6 bases). The specimen was PBMCs or T cells enriched from blood (not recorded which). The receptor was isolated from a man between 35 and 55 years old who had recovered from COVID-19. Here the CDR3 DNA reads TGTGCCAGCAGCTTTAGACACCCGGGAGAGGATACGCAGTATTTT. This codes for CASSFRHPGEDTQYF.